This passage covers 19 T cell receptor beta chains from one sample sequenced in a study of T cell changes during pregnancy in multiple sclerosis. Clones were sequenced by immunoSEQ multiplex PCR, and TCRdb holds only the in-frame ones, with some missing. This table has 27,000 or so clones, about 90% appearing once. The specimen was CD8+ T cells from peripheral blood mononuclear cells, collected in the second trimester of pregnancy. These receptors came from a female donor with multiple sclerosis, enrolled in a pregnancy study.

This clone was detected only once. The chain has TRBV19 and TRBJ2-7; D possibly corresponds to TRBD1 (5 bases). Trimming took off 3 bases at V and 3 bases at J, with 9 bases between the two ends. Germline values: CDR1 LNHDA, CDR2 SQIVND (reference sequence). The CDR3 consists of 13 residues. The CDR3: CASSMGHLYEQYF. The CDR3 DNA is TGTGCCAGTAGTATGGGGCACCTCTACGAGCAGTACTTC.

The J gene is TRBJ2-3, the V gene TRBV7-2; 10 nucleotides line up with TRBD1. Germline V CDR1 and CDR2: SGHTA, FQGNSA. Germline trimming cut 6 bases from V and 6 bases from J; bases unmatched to any gene: 9. CDR3 size: 15 residues. This chain's CDR3 is CASSETGGRGDTQYF. The CDR3 DNA is TGTGCCAGCAGTGAGACAGGGGGCAGGGGGGATACGCAGTATTTT.

This clone occurred once. This chain links TRBV7-9 with TRBJ2-2; maybe TRBD2 (5 bases). V lost 5 bases and J 6 bases, leaving 19 bases between the germline ends. From germline, CDR1 is SEHNR and CDR2 FQNEAQ (reference sequence). CDR3 size: 16 residues. The CDR3 bases are TGTGCCAGCAGCCCAACCTCTAGCAGAAGGGCCGGGGAGCTGTTTTTT. Its translation: CASSPTSSRRAGELFF.

This clone was recorded once. The CDR3 reads CASSLASGAGYTF. As DNA, the CDR3 is TGTGCCAGCAGCTTGGCCTCAGGGGCTGGCTACACCTTC. V is TRBV5-8 and J is TRBJ1-2; tentatively, D is TRBD1 (6 bases). V was pared by 0 bases and J by 7 bases, with 10 bases between. CDR1 and CDR2 from the germline V gene are SGHTS and YDEGEE. CDR3 length: 13 residues.

The rearrangement uses TRBV9 and TRBJ2-1; possible D gene TRBD2, 6 bases. Germline assignment: CDR1 SGDLS and CDR2 YYNGEE. The V and J ends lost 3 bases and 5 bases respectively, with 15 bases between them. CDR3 length: 15 residues. CDR3 sequence reads: CASSAPGLSHNEQFF. In nucleotides, the CDR3 is TGTGCCAGCAGCGCTCCGGGACTCTCACACAATGAGCAGTTCTTC. The full variable domain, with the rest looked up from reference TRBV9 and TRBJ2-1, is DSGVTQTPKHLITATGQRVTLRCSPRSGDLSVYWYQQSLDQGLQFLIQYYNGEERAKGNILERFSAQQFPDLHSELNLSSLELGDSALYFCASSAPGLSHNEQFFGPGTRLTVL.

This clone was recorded once. The rearrangement links TRBV5-6 to TRBJ2-7; 11 nucleotides match TRBD1. CDR1 is SGHDT and CDR2 is YYEEEE in the germline V gene. V trimming: 7 bases; J trimming: 6 bases; junction bases outside the gene matches: 12. The CDR3 spans 15 residues. The CDR3: CASGISGTGGPEQYF. CDR3 DNA: TGTGCCAGCGGAATTTCCGGGACAGGGGGTCCCGAGCAGTACTTC.

J is TRBJ2-7 and V is TRBV27, with D maybe TRBD1 (5 bases). With 1 base removed from V and 6 bases from J, the gap between germline ends came to 10 bases. Germline CDR1 and CDR2: MNHEY and SMNVEV (reference sequence). This CDR3 contains 13 residues. The CDR3 reads CASSLWRQGEQYF. In DNA, the CDR3 is TGTGCCAGCAGTTTATGGCGGCAGGGCGAGCAGTACTTC.

The sample holds a few counts of this clone. At one boundary the junction diverges from the germline segment, which might be a read error. The chain recombines TRBV7-7 with TRBJ2-7; TRBD1 agrees at 8 bases. Germline assignment: CDR1 SSHAT and CDR2 FNYEAQ (reference sequence). CDR3 length equals 15 residues. The CDR3, as DNA: TGTGCTAGCAGCCAGGGACAGGAGGTATACTACGAGCAGTACTTC. Amino acid sequence: CASSQGQEVYYEQYF. Based on the CDR3 plus reference TRBV7-7 and TRBJ2-7, the full variable domain is GAGVSQSPRYKVTKRGQDVTLRCDPISSHATLYWYQQALGQGPEFLTYFNYEAQPDKSGLPSDRFSAERPEGSISTLTIQRTEQRDSAMYRCASSQGQEVYYEQYFGPGTRLTVT.

The chain links TRBV11-2 to TRBJ1-1, with D maybe TRBD1 (6 bases). Trimming took 5 bases from V and 10 from J, leaving 14 bases between them. The CDR3 is 12 residues long. Per germline, CDR1 SGHAT and CDR2 FQNNGV. CDR3 nucleotides: TGTGCCAGCAGCATACAGGGACGAGGAGCTTTCTTT. Protein sequence: CASSIQGRGAFF.

This clone showed up just once. J is TRBJ2-3 and V is TRBV15; 7 bases line up with TRBD2. The length of the CDR3 is 15 residues. Trimming took 1 base from V and 2 from J; bases not matched to a gene: 3. The germline gives CDR1 LNHNV, CDR2 YYDKDF (reference sequence). CDR3 in amino acids: CATSRGAGDTDTQYF. CDR3 bases: TGTGCCACCAGCAGAGGTGCGGGGGACACAGATACGCAGTATTTT.

The genes are TRBV5-6 and TRBJ1-4; D is unresolved. V shed 1 base and J shed 4 bases, with 14 bases lying between them. The CDR3 has 16 residues. CDR1 and CDR2 from the germline V gene are SGHDT and YYEEEE. The chain's CDR3 is CASSLFGEAINEKLFF. For the CDR3, the DNA is TGTGCCAGCAGCTTGTTTGGTGAAGCGATTAATGAAAAACTGTTTTTT.

As DNA, the CDR3 is TGTGCCAGCAACCCACAGGGGCTCGGGCAGCCCCAGCATTTT. This translates into CASNPQGLGQPQHF. The rearrangement joins TRBV28 to TRBJ1-5, with TRBD1 matching over 7 bases. CDR3 size: 14 residues. With 7 bases clipped from V and 7 bases from J, the junction kept 10 bases outside the gene matches. Germline assignment: CDR1 MDHEN and CDR2 SYDVKM.

V and J are TRBV9 and TRBJ1-2; no firm D call. This CDR3 spans 14 amino acids. CDR1 SGDLS and CDR2 YYNGEE come from the germline V gene. Between the trimmed V and J ends, which lost 2 bases and 3 bases, there was a span of 11 bases. CDR3 loop: CASSVRVRDYGYTF. CDR3 in DNA: TGTGCCAGCAGCGTTCGGGTCCGGGACTATGGCTACACCTTC.

The rearrangement joins TRBV27 to TRBJ1-5, with TRBD1 matching 9 bases. Germline V gene lookup returns CDR1 MNHEY and CDR2 SMNVEV (reference sequence). The CDR3 consists of 14 residues. The ends lost 5 bases at V and 6 bases at J; junction bases unmatched: 5. In DNA form, the CDR3 reads TGTGCCAGCAGTACAGGGGGCGGAGGTCAGCCCCAGCATTTT. Its protein product is CASSTGGGGQPQHF.

This chain links TRBV18 with TRBJ1-2; tentative D call: TRBD1 (6 bases). The V end lost 4 bases, the J end lost 3 bases, and 12 bases lay between the germline ends. CDR1 is KGHSH, CDR2 LQKENI, per germline. The CDR3 is 14 residues long. The CDR3 sequence is CASSLPDSDYGYTF. As DNA, the CDR3 is TGTGCCAGCTCACTACCGGACAGTGACTATGGCTACACCTTC.

The chain recombines TRBV2 with TRBJ1-1; D gene unclear. Germline V gene lookup returns CDR1 SNHLY and CDR2 FYNNEI. The V gene lost 5 bases and the J gene lost 0 bases, with 10 bases spanning the gap. The CDR3 covers 14 residues. CDR3 region: CASSTTYMNTEAFF. DNA of the CDR3: TGTGCCAGCAGTACGACATATATGAACACTGAAGCTTTCTTT.

This rearrangement joins TRBV19 to TRBJ2-5, with a tentative D call TRBD1 (6 bases). The V end lost 7 bases, the J end lost 5 bases, and 20 bases lay between the germline ends. The CDR3 loop spans 15 amino acids. Germline CDR1 LNHDA, CDR2 SQIVND (reference sequence). CDR3 sequence: CASTPDRLDRETQYF. The CDR3 DNA reads as TGTGCCAGTACCCCCGACCGGCTAGACAGGGAGACCCAGTACTTC.

The rearrangement uses TRBV10-2 and TRBJ2-5; D perhaps matches TRBD2 (6 bases). This CDR3 is built from 14 residues. Trimming shortened V by 6 bases and J by 2 bases, and 13 bases separated the two germline ends. Germline CDR1 and CDR2: WSHSY and SAAADI. The CDR3 sequence: CASSSAGWQETQYF. For the CDR3, the DNA is TGCGCCAGCAGCAGCGCGGGGTGGCAAGAGACCCAGTACTTC.

This clone was seen once. The rearrangement links TRBV2 to TRBJ1-6, with TRBD1 as a possible D gene (5 bases). Germline V gene data show CDR1 as SNHLY and CDR2 as FYNNEI. The CDR3 sequence is 14 residues long. With 4 bases removed from V and 8 bases from J, the gap between germline ends came to 12 bases. CDR3 in amino acids: CASSAPGGDSPLHF. CDR3 coding DNA: TGTGCCAGCAGTGCCCCGGGGGGTGATTCACCCCTCCACTTT.